These 19 T cell receptor beta chains were all obtained from the same sample, sequenced in a study of blood T cell repertoires in COVID-19. TCRdb's table, derived via immunoSEQ multiplex PCR, lists solely in-frame clones and lacks some. Among approximately 430,000 clones, 80% to 90% were seen once, and the ten largest hold approximately 1.5%. Sequenced sample: peripheral blood. Receptors originate from a young woman with active or convalescent COVID-19.

The chain joins TRBV5-6 to TRBJ2-3; TRBD2 matches 8 bases. The germline gives CDR1 SGHDT, CDR2 YYEEEE. The V gene end was trimmed by 4 bases and the J gene end by 5 bases; junction bases not matched to a gene: 6. The CDR3 consists of 14 residues. The CDR3 reads CASSLGRGGDTQYF. The DNA for the CDR3 is TGTGCCAGCAGCCTTGGACGGGGGGGAGATACGCAGTATTTT.

This rearrangement joins TRBV10-3 to TRBJ2-7, with D possibly TRBD2 on 5 matching bases. Trimming took 2 bases from V and 5 from J, leaving 7 bases between them. Looked up from germline, CDR1 is ENHRY and CDR2 is SYGVKD. The CDR3 is made up of 12 amino acids. CDR3: CAISERSDEQYF. In DNA form, the CDR3 reads TGTGCCATCAGTGAGCGTAGCGACGAGCAGTACTTC.

The chain couples TRBV6-5 to TRBJ1-5, with 9 bases lining up with TRBD1. The germline CDR1 and CDR2 sequences are MNHEY and SVGAGI. The CDR3 runs to 14 residues. V gave up 2 bases and J gave up 6 bases; unmatched junction bases: 2. The CDR3 coding sequence is TGTGCCAGCAGTTACACAGGGGGCGGTCAGCCCCAGCATTTT. This sequence encodes CASSYTGGGQPQHF.

The chain has TRBV2 and TRBJ1-3; 12 nucleotides match TRBD1. CDR1 and CDR2 from the germline V gene are SNHLY and FYNNEI. V lost 6 bases, J lost 1 base, and 7 bases stayed unmatched. CDR3 length equals 17 residues. CDR3 region: CASSRDRGQSSGNTIYF. As DNA, the CDR3 is TGTGCCAGCAGCCGGGACAGGGGGCAAAGTTCTGGAAACACCATATATTTT. The entire variable domain, with the rest obtained from reference TRBV2 and TRBJ1-3, is as follows: EPEVTQTPSHQVTQMGQEVILRCVPISNHLYFYWYRQILGQKVEFLVSFYNNEISEKSEIFDDQFSVERPDGSNFTLKIRSTKLEDSAMYFCASSRDRGQSSGNTIYFGEGSWLTVV.

V is TRBV10-1 and J is TRBJ2-5; 8 bases are a match to TRBD2. This CDR3 contains 16 residues. The J segment lost 2 bases and the V segment lost 8 bases, leaving 13 bases of the junction unmatched. In germline, CDR1 is WNHNN, CDR2 SYGVQD (reference sequence). Written as DNA, the CDR3 is TGCGCCAGCGCCCCGTCGGGGGGGACTCATCAAGAGACCCAGTACTTC. Protein: CASAPSGGTHQETQYF.

V is TRBV16 and J is TRBJ1-2; the D is unclear. Germline CDR1 reads KGHSY; CDR2 reads FQNENV. The CDR3 sequence is 14 residues long. Between the trimmed V and J ends, which lost 1 base and 1 base, there was a span of 7 bases. The CDR3 region has the DNA TGTGCCAGCAGCCAATTGGGAGTTAACTATGGCTACACCTTC. The encoded protein is CASSQLGVNYGYTF.

This chain links TRBV5-4 with TRBJ2-1; D is unresolved. Trimming removed 0 bases from V and 0 bases from J, with 10 bases in between. Germline loops: CDR1 SGHNT, CDR2 YYREEE (reference sequence). The CDR3 loop spans 16 amino acids. CDR3 in DNA: TGTGCCAGCAGCTTGGTCGGCGGAGCCTCCTACAATGAGCAGTTCTTC. Its protein is CASSLVGGASYNEQFF. The complete variable domain, with remaining parts taken from reference TRBV5-4 and TRBJ2-1, reads ETGVTQSPTHLIKTRGQQVTLRCSSQSGHNTVSWYQQALGQGPQFIFQYYREEENGRGNFPPRFSGLQFPNYSSELNVNALELDDSALYLCASSLVGGASYNEQFFGPGTRLTVL.

CDR3 in DNA: TGTGCCAGCTCACCAGATAATTCGGCGAACACCGGGGAGCTGTTTTTT. Its translation is CASSPDNSANTGELFF. J is TRBJ2-2 and V is TRBV18; no clear D. This CDR3 has 16 residues. Per germline, CDR1 KGHSH and CDR2 LQKENI. V lost 2 bases and J lost 0, with 10 bases in between.

The chain joins TRBV3-1 (or the pseudogene TRBV3-2) to TRBJ1-2; no firm D call. The germline V gene has CDR1 LGHDT and CDR2 YNNKEL (reference sequence). The CDR3 sequence is 15 residues long. V was cut by 2 bases and J by 0 bases, with 10 bases left in between. CDR3 nucleotides: TGTGCCAGCAGCCAACGGGGTTCCGCTAACTATGGCTACACCTTC. Translation: CASSQRGSANYGYTF.

The V gene is TRBV18, the J gene TRBJ2-5, with 8 positions matching TRBD2. The CDR3 length is 15 residues. Unmatched junction bases numbered 2, after V lost 1 base and J lost 1 base. Germline values: CDR1 KGHSH, CDR2 LQKENI. As DNA, the CDR3 is TGTGCCAGCTCACCACTCGGGGGGGCCCAAGAGACCCAGTACTTC. Translating it yields CASSPLGGAQETQYF. Together with reference TRBV18 and TRBJ2-5, the CDR3 gives the full variable domain: NAGVMQNPRHLVRRRGQEARLRCSPMKGHSHVYWYRQLPEEGLKFMVYLQKENIIDESGMPKERFSAEFPKEGPSILRIQQVVRGDSAAYFCASSPLGGAQETQYFGPGTRLLVL.

The chain uses TRBV6-5 and TRBJ2-7; 9 positions agree with TRBD2. The CDR3 sequence is 14 residues long. Germline V gene sequence: CDR1 MNHEY, CDR2 SVGAGI. V shed 7 bases and J 1 base; nucleotides not matched to a gene: 5. The CDR3 here is CASNAGGLSYEQYF. Here the CDR3 DNA reads TGTGCCAGCAACGCGGGGGGGTTGTCCTACGAGCAGTACTTC.

The V call is TRBV9, the J call TRBJ2-1, with TRBD1 matching 8 bases. Germline V gene lookup returns CDR1 SGDLS and CDR2 YYNGEE. V shed 4 bases and J 0 bases; nucleotides not matched to a gene: 3. The CDR3 has 15 residues. The chain's CDR3 is CASSSTGGSYNEQFF. As DNA, the CDR3 is TGTGCCAGCAGCAGTACAGGGGGCTCCTACAATGAGCAGTTCTTC.

In this sample, this clone turned up a few times. The V and J genes are TRBV11-2 and TRBJ1-5; D ambiguous. Germline-derived CDR1 and CDR2 are SGHAT and FQNNGV. V lost 5 bases and J lost 1, with 9 bases in between. CDR3 length: 14 residues. This CDR3 is CASSRGSSNQPQHF. The CDR3 DNA reads as TGTGCCAGCAGCCGGGGTTCGAGCAATCAGCCCCAGCATTTT.

The chain recombines TRBV10-3 with TRBJ1-4, with 9 positions matching TRBD1. The V gene end was trimmed by 8 bases and the J gene end by 7 bases; junction bases not matched to a gene: 8. This CDR3 is 14 amino acids long. Germline-derived CDR1 and CDR2 are ENHRY and SYGVKD. Here the CDR3 reads CAIGPTGGSEKLFF. CDR3 DNA: TGTGCCATCGGGCCGACAGGGGGTTCTGAAAAACTGTTTTTT.

The gene calls are TRBV7-4 and TRBJ1-5; 10 nucleotides line up with TRBD1. The CDR3 covers 19 residues. Germline assignment: CDR1 SGHVT and CDR2 SQSDAQ. V was pared by 5 bases and J by 0 bases, with 13 bases of the junction left unmatched. The CDR3 reads CASSPQMGQGPDSNQPQHF. CDR3 sequence (DNA): TGTGCCAGCAGCCCACAAATGGGACAGGGGCCAGATAGCAATCAGCCCCAGCATTTT.

This sequence joins TRBV27 and TRBJ2-2; 7 bases map to TRBD1. The CDR3 is 16 residues long. CDR1 and CDR2 from the germline V gene are MNHEY and SMNVEV (reference sequence). Losses at the gene ends were 1 base for V and 5 bases for J; bases not matched to a gene: 7. CDR3 protein: CASSLYRGLGTGELFF. DNA of the CDR3: TGTGCCAGCAGTTTATATAGGGGGCTAGGGACCGGGGAGCTGTTTTTT.

The sample holds one count of this clone. The chain is built from TRBV19 and TRBJ1-3; no definite D call. Germline V gene data show CDR1 as LNHDA and CDR2 as SQIVND (reference sequence). This CDR3 has 14 amino acids. The ends were cut back, 2 bases at V and 4 bases at J, with 9 bases in the middle. CDR3 in amino acids: CASSIYSPGNTIYF. The CDR3 DNA is TGTGCCAGTAGTATATATTCCCCCGGAAACACCATATATTTT.

The chain couples TRBV3-1 (or the pseudogene TRBV3-2) to TRBJ2-7, with TRBD2 matching over 7 bases. J lost 3 bases, V lost 1 base, and 9 bases had no gene match. The CDR3 is 16 residues long. From germline, CDR1 is LGHDT and CDR2 YNNKEL (reference sequence). CDR3 residues: CASSQGVVQRDYEQYF. DNA for the CDR3: TGTGCCAGCAGCCAAGGGGTGGTCCAGCGGGACTACGAGCAGTACTTC.

This chain links TRBV27 with TRBJ1-5; a possible D gene is TRBD1 (5 bases). Germline loops: CDR1 MNHEY, CDR2 SMNVEV (reference sequence). The CDR3 is 15 residues long. V lost 5 bases to trimming and J lost 4 bases, with 15 bases between them. CDR3 sequence reads: CASSPAGVWNQPQHF. CDR3 in DNA: TGTGCCAGCAGTCCCGCGGGGGTATGGAATCAGCCCCAGCATTTT.